This note documents a single T cell receptor beta chain sequence. Its target is unknown. This sample stems from a study of Ad26.COV2.S vaccination and SARS-CoV-2 variants. Study at large: The donor was enrolled in the Ad26.COV2.S arm of the COV1001 trial. Points from the study as a whole: Vaccine and placebo groups showed comparable non-spike TCR breadth. Spike-specific TCR breadth was greater in vaccine than placebo recipients.

Here immunoSEQ multiplex PCR was the method, and the copy in TCRdb shows in-frame clones only, minus some. This table holds about 350,000 clones, around 88% found once. Treatment noted: around 19 received Ad26.COV2.S at low or high dose, single or two shots; a few received placebo; per-sample allocation not given. Sampling occurred on day 63 after the first vaccine or placebo injection. The clonotype was recovered from a person between 18 and 65 years old who received the Ad26.COV2.S COVID-19 vaccine or a placebo. The sample here was peripheral blood, taken in a trial of Ad26.COV2.S vaccine versus placebo.

In DNA, the CDR3 is TGTGCCAGCAGCTGGGGACTAGCGGGAGTCTATACAGATACGCAGTATTTT. Translating it yields CASSWGLAGVYTDTQYF. The rearrangement uses TRBV3-1 (or the pseudogene TRBV3-2) and TRBJ2-3, with 14 bases identical to TRBD2. The germline V gene encodes CDR1 LGHDT and CDR2 YNNKEL (reference sequence). This CDR3 has 17 residues. J was trimmed by 3 bases and V by 5 bases; bases with no gene match: 7.